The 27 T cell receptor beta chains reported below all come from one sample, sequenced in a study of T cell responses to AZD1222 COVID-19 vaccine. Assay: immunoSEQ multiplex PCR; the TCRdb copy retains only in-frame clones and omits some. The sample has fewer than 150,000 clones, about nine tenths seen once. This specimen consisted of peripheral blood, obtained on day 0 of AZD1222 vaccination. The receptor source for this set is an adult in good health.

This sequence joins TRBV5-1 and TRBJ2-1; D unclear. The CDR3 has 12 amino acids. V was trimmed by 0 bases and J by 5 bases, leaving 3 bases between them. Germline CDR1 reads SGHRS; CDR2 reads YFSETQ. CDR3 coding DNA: TGCGCCAGCAGCTTGGCGGACAATGAGCAGTTCTTC. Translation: CASSLADNEQFF.

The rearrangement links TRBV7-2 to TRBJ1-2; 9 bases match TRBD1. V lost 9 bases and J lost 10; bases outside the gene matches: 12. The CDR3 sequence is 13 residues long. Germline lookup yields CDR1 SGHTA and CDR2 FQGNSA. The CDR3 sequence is CARTGGPWESYTF. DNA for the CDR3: TGTGCCAGAACAGGGGGCCCCTGGGAATCCTACACCTTC.

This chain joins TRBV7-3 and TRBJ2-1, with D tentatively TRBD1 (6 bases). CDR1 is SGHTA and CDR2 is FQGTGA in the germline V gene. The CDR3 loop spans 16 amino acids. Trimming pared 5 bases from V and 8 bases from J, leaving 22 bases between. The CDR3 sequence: CASSPTTGTARDEQFF. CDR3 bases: TGTGCCAGCAGCCCAACAACAGGGACCGCCAGGGATGAGCAGTTCTTC. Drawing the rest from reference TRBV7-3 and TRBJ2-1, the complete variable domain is GAGVSQTPSNKVTEKGKYVELRCDPISGHTALYWYRQSLGQGPEFLIYFQGTGAADDSGLPNDRFFAVRPEGSVSTLKIQRTERGDSAVYLCASSPTTGTARDEQFFGPGTRLTVL.

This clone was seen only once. The chain's CDR3 is CASSIGWRGSSYNEQFF. CDR3 DNA sequence: TGTGCCAGTAGTATAGGATGGCGGGGGAGCTCCTACAATGAGCAGTTCTTC. This chain uses TRBV19 with TRBJ2-1, with TRBD2 matching 7 bases. This CDR3 region has 17 residues. The J segment lost 0 bases and the V segment lost 1 base, leaving 6 bases of the junction unmatched. Looked up from germline, CDR1 is LNHDA and CDR2 is SQIVND (reference sequence).

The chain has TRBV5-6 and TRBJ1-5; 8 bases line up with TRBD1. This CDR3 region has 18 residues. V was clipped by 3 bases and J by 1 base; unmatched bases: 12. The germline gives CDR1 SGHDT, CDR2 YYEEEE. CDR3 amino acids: CASSWTGSFLWSNQPQHF. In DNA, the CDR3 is TGTGCCAGCAGCTGGACAGGGTCCTTTTTGTGGAGCAATCAGCCCCAGCATTTT.

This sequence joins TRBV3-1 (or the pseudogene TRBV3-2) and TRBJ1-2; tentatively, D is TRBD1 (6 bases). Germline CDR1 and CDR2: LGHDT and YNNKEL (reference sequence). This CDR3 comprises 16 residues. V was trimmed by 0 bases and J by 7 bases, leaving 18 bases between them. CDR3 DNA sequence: TGTGCCAGCAGCCAAGATTCCCAGGGGAGAGTGAGTGGCTACACCTTC. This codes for CASSQDSQGRVSGYTF.

As DNA, the CDR3 is TGCGCCAGCAGCTTGGGGGGACAGGGGTCTGAAGCTTTCTTT. Amino acid sequence: CASSLGGQGSEAFF. The chain uses TRBV5-1 and TRBJ1-1; TRBD1 aligns across 10 bases. From germline, CDR1 is SGHRS and CDR2 YFSETQ. After removal of 0 bases from V and 6 bases from J, the junction contained 2 bases not matched to a gene. This CDR3 contains 14 residues.

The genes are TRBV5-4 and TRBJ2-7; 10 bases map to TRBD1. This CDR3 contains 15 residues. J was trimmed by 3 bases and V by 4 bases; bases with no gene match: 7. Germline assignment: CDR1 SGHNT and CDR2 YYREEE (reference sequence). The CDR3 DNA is TGTGCCAGCAGCCCAAGGACAGGGGGAGGCTACGAGCAGTACTTC. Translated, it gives CASSPRTGGGYEQYF.

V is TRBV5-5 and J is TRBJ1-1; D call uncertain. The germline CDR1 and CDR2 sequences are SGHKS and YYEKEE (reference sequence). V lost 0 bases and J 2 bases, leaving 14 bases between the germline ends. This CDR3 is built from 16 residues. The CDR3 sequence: CASSLVIAGRNTEAFF. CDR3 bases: TGTGCCAGCAGCTTGGTCATTGCGGGCAGAAACACTGAAGCTTTCTTT.

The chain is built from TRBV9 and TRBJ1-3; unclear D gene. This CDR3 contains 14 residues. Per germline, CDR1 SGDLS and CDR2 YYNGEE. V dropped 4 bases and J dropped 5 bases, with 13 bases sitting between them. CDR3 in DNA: TGTGCCAGCAGCCCCCGAACGCCTAGAAACACCATATATTTT. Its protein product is CASSPRTPRNTIYF.

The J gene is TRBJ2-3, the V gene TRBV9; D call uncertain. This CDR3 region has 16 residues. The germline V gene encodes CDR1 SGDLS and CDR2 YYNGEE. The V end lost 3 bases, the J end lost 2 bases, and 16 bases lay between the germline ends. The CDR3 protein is CASSAHLRRNTDTQYF. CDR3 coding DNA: TGTGCCAGCAGCGCTCACCTCCGCCGGAACACAGATACGCAGTATTTT.

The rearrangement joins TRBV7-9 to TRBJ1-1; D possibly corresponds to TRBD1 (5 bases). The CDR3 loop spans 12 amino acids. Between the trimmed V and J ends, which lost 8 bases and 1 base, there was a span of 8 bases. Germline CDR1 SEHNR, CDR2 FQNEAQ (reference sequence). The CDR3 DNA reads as TGTGCCAGCGGGACCCAGAACACTGAAGCTTTCTTT. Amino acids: CASGTQNTEAFF.

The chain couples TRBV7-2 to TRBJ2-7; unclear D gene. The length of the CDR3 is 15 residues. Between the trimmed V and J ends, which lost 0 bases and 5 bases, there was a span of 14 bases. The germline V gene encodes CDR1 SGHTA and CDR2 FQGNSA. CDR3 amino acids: CASSLALGPSDEQYF. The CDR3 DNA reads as TGTGCCAGCAGCTTAGCGTTAGGACCGAGCGACGAGCAGTACTTC.

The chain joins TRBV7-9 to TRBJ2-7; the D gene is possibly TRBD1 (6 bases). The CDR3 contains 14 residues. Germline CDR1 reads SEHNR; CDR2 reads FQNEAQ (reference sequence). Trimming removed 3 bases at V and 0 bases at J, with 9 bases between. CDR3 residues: CASSFVGASYEQYF. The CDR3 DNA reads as TGTGCCAGCAGCTTTGTGGGGGCCTCCTACGAGCAGTACTTC.

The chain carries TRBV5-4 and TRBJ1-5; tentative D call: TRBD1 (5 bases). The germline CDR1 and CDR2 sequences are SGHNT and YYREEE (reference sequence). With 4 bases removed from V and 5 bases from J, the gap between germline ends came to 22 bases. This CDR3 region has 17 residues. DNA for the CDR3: TGTGCCAGCAGCAACCGGGACGTTCTTGGATTTTATCAGCCCCAGCATTTT. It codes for CASSNRDVLGFYQPQHF.

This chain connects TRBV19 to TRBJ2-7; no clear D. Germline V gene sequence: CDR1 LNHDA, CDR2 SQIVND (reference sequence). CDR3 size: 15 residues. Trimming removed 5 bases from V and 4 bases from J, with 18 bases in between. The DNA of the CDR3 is TGTGCCAGTAGTTGGGCCCCGGCCTTCTCGTACGAGCAGTACTTC. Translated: CASSWAPAFSYEQYF.

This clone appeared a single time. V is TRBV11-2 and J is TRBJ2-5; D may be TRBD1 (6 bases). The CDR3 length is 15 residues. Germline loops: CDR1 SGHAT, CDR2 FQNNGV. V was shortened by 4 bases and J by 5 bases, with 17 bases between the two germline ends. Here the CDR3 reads CASSSSTARGETQYF. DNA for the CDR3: TGTGCCAGCAGCTCCTCCACCGCTAGGGGGGAGACCCAGTACTTC.

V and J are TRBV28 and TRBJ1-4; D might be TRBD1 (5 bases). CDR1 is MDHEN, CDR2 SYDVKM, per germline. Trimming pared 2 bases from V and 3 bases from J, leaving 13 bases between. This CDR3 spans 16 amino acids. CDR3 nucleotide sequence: TGTGCCAGCAGTTTAATCGGGGGGTCAGCTAATGAAAAACTGTTTTTT. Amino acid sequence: CASSLIGGSANEKLFF.

The CDR3 loop is CASSLALPSYEQYF. The CDR3 DNA follows: TGTGCCAGCAGTTTAGCGCTACCGAGCTACGAGCAGTACTTC. The chain uses TRBV27 and TRBJ2-7; D gene unclear. Looked up from germline, CDR1 is MNHEY and CDR2 is SMNVEV (reference sequence). V lost 2 bases and J lost 3, with 11 bases in between. CDR3 length: 14 amino acids.

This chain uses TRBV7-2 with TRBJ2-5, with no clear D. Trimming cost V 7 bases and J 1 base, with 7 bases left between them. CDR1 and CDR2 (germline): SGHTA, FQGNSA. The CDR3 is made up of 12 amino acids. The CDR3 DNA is TGTGCCAGCACTAGAGGCCAAGAGACCCAGTACTTC. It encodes CASTRGQETQYF.

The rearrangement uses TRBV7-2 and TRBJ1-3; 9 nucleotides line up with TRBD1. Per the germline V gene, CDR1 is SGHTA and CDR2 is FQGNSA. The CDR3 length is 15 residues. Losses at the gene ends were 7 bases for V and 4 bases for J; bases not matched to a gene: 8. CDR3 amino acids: CASTPNRGRGNTIYF. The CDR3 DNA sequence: TGTGCCAGCACCCCAAACAGGGGGCGCGGAAACACCATATATTTT.

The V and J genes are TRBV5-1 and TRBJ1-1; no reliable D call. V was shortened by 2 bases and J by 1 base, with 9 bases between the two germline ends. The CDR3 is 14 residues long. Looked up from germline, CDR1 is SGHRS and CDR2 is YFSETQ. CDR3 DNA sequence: TGCGCCAGCAGCTTTGGCCCTGGGAACACTGAAGCTTTCTTT. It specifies CASSFGPGNTEAFF.

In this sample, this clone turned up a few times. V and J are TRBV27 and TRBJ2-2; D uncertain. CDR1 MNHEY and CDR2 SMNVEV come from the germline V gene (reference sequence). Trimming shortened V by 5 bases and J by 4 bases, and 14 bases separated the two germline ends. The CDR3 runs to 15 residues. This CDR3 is CASSIEQRGTGELFF. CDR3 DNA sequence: TGTGCCAGCAGTATCGAACAACGTGGCACCGGGGAGCTGTTTTTT.

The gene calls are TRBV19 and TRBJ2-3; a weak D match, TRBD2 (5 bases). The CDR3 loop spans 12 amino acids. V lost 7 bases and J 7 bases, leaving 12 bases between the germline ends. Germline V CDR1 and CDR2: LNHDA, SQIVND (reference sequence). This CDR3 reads CASMDSLYTQYF. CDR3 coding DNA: TGTGCCAGTATGGACTCGCTATATACGCAGTATTTT.

DNA for the CDR3: TGTGCCAGCAGGCACAGGGGGGGGTCGTTAACTGAAGCTTTCTTT. Its protein product is CASRHRGGSLTEAFF. The chain uses TRBV5-8 and TRBJ1-1; 8 nucleotides line up with TRBD1. J was trimmed by 5 bases and V by 5 bases; bases with no gene match: 11. The CDR3 spans 15 residues. Germline loops: CDR1 SGHTS, CDR2 YDEGEE.

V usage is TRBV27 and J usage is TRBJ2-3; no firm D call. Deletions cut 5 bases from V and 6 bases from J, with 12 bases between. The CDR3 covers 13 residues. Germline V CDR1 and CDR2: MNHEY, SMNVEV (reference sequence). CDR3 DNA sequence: TGTGCCAGCAGTCCCCTAGTATCGGATACGCAGTATTTT. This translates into CASSPLVSDTQYF.

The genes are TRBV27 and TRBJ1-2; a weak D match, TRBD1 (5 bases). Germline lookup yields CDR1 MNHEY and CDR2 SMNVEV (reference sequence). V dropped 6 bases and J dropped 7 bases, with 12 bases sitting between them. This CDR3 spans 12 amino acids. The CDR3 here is CASRSPGLGYTF. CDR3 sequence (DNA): TGTGCCAGCAGATCCCCGGGGCTTGGCTACACCTTC.